These 22 T cell receptor beta chains share one sample of origin, sequenced in a study of blood T cells in healthy people across ages. For the second PCR, which ran for roughly 6 to 12 cycles, a sample-barcoded 5' primer and a J-beta primer mix were used. TCRdb processed the 5' RACE reads anew with MiXCR; each CDR3 protein has one entry. Among 1.5 million to 2 million distinct CDR3 sequences listed, roughly 32% were seen once. The sequenced sample consisted of blood. These receptors originate from a woman aged 30 to 39 in good health.

This clonotype was recorded a few times. The V call is TRBV2, the J call TRBJ2-1; 8 bases line up with TRBD1. Germline loops: CDR1 SNHLY, CDR2 FYNNEI. The CDR3 spans 15 residues. The V segment lost 5 bases and the J segment 5 bases; nucleotides outside the gene matches: 8. CDR3 sequence: CASSLTGAIHNEQFF. The CDR3 DNA sequence: TGTGCCAGCAGTTTGACAGGGGCGATTCACAATGAGCAGTTCTTC.

This clonotype has just a few counts. The rearrangement uses TRBV7-2 and TRBJ1-4; D is ambiguous. CDR1 and CDR2 (germline): SGHTA, FQGNSA. CDR3 length: 15 amino acids. Trimming pared 4 bases from V and 1 base from J, leaving 10 bases between. CDR3 region: CASSSTVLTNEKLFF. DNA of the CDR3: TGTGCCAGCAGCTCAACAGTCTTAACTAATGAAAAACTGTTTTTT.

This clonotype appeared many times. The V gene is TRBV28, the J gene TRBJ2-5; TRBD1 matches 9 bases. The CDR3 has 15 amino acids. The germline V gene has CDR1 MDHEN and CDR2 SYDVKM. Germline trimming cut 6 bases from V and 2 bases from J; bases unmatched to any gene: 7. For the CDR3, the DNA is TGTGCCAGCAGCTTACCGGGACAGGGTCAAGAGACCCAGTACTTC. It yields the protein CASSLPGQGQETQYF.

This clonotype occurred many times. The rearrangement uses TRBV29-1 and TRBJ2-7; the D gene could be TRBD1 or TRBD2 (5 bases each). Germline V gene data show CDR1 as SQVTM and CDR2 as ANQGSEA. With 5 bases removed from V and 2 bases from J, the gap between germline ends came to 16 bases. The CDR3 consists of 14 residues. CDR3 bases: TGCAGCGTTAGGCCCCCGGGACGGACCTACGAGCAGTACTTC. Translation: CSVRPPGRTYEQYF.

In its sample, this clonotype was seen many times. This could be a read error, since a much larger clone is one nucleotide away. V and J are TRBV7-9 and TRBJ2-1; D is unclear. V was pared by 0 bases and J by 10 bases, with 4 bases between. The CDR3 contains 11 residues. Germline V gene data show CDR1 as SEHNR and CDR2 as FQNEAQ (reference sequence). CDR3 residues: CASSLAYEQFF. The CDR3 coding sequence is TGTGCCAGCAGCTTAGCCTACGAGCAGTTCTTC.

Many counts were recorded for this clonotype. The CDR3 region is CASSRPQGDSNQPQHF. The CDR3 DNA reads TGTGCCAGCAGTCGCCCACAGGGAGATAGCAATCAGCCCCAGCATTTT. The chain is built from TRBV6-6 and TRBJ1-5, with a tentative D call TRBD1 (6 bases). With 5 bases removed from V and 0 bases from J, the gap between germline ends came to 14 bases. CDR1 MNHNY and CDR2 SVGAGI come from the germline V gene (reference sequence). The CDR3 runs to 16 residues.

The table lists this clonotype with many counts. The chain uses TRBV29-1 and TRBJ2-1; 8 positions agree with TRBD2. Germline V gives CDR1 SQVTM, CDR2 ANQGSEA. V gave up 3 bases and J gave up 0 bases; unmatched junction bases: 10. The CDR3 loop spans 17 amino acids. CDR3 in amino acids: CSVESAGALSSYNEQFF. CDR3 bases: TGCAGCGTTGAGTCAGCGGGGGCCTTAAGCTCCTACAATGAGCAGTTCTTC.

The chain employs TRBV29-1 and TRBJ1-2; D might be TRBD1 (6 bases). Germline V gives CDR1 SQVTM, CDR2 ANQGSEA. The V gene lost 6 bases and the J gene lost 4 bases, with 18 bases spanning the gap. The CDR3 contains 14 residues. The CDR3 DNA follows: TGCAGCGTAGGGGGGCACCCGGCGCTCTATGGCTACACCTTC. Its translation is CSVGGHPALYGYTF.

CDR3 in amino acids: CASSLILAKGGHNEQFF. CDR3 sequence (DNA): TGTGCCAGCAGCTTAATCTTGGCCAAAGGGGGCCACAATGAGCAGTTCTTC. J is TRBJ2-1 and V is TRBV11-2, with TRBD1 matching over 7 bases. Germline CDR1 and CDR2: SGHAT and FQNNGV. The CDR3 runs to 17 residues. Unmatched junction bases numbered 12, after V lost 2 bases and J lost 5 bases.

A single count supports this clonotype. Mismatch with germline at one junction end may stem from a read error. This CDR3 reads CGARGQDPDTQYF. Here the CDR3 DNA reads TGCGGTGCTAGAGGGCAGGACCCAGATACGCAGTATTTT. V usage is TRBV20-1 and J usage is TRBJ2-3; a weak D match, TRBD2 (5 bases). The germline V gene has CDR1 DFQATT and CDR2 SNEGSKA (reference sequence). The CDR3 covers 13 residues.

This clonotype came up a few times. The chain is built from TRBV20-1 and TRBJ1-2; 8 bases fit TRBD1. After removal of 3 bases from V and 3 bases from J, the junction contained 15 bases not matched to a gene. This CDR3 spans 17 amino acids. Germline values: CDR1 DFQATT, CDR2 SNEGSKA (reference sequence). The CDR3 DNA reads TGCAGTGCTAGTCCCCGGGACAGGTCGGGGTTTGACTATGGCTACACCTTC. It specifies CSASPRDRSGFDYGYTF.

Only one count was recorded for this clonotype. One end of the junction does not line up with germline, which may come from a read error. The V call is TRBV5-1, the J call TRBJ2-6; maybe TRBD1 (6 bases). CDR1 is SGHRS, CDR2 YFSETQ, per germline. The CDR3 has 16 amino acids. The CDR3 protein is CASSNRANSGVNVLTF. CDR3 bases: TGCGCCAGCAGTAACAGGGCAAATTCTGGGGTCAACGTCCTGACTTTC.

V and J are TRBV3-1 and TRBJ2-3; 9 bases line up with TRBD2. From germline, CDR1 is LGHDT and CDR2 YNNKEL (reference sequence). The junction had 3 bases not matched to a gene; V was cut back by 1 base and J by 7 bases. CDR3 length: 14 amino acids. CDR3 in DNA: TGTGCCAGCAGCCAAGGTAGCGGGGGAAATACGCAGTATTTT. Translated, it gives CASSQGSGGNTQYF.

V is TRBV28 and J is TRBJ2-1; TRBD2 matches at 13 bases. In germline, CDR1 is MDHEN, CDR2 SYDVKM. After removal of 7 bases from V and 7 bases from J, the junction contained 25 bases not matched to a gene. The CDR3 consists of 21 residues. In DNA form, the CDR3 reads TGTGCCAGCACCACTTCTAAACTGACCGGGACTAGCGGGAAGTATGTAAATGAGCAGTTCTTC. Translated, it gives CASTTSKLTGTSGKYVNEQFF.

The rearrangement links TRBV27 to TRBJ1-2, with D unresolved. With 3 bases removed from V and 6 bases from J, the gap between germline ends came to 11 bases. Germline V gene data show CDR1 as MNHEY and CDR2 as SMNVEV (reference sequence). This CDR3 is 13 amino acids long. The CDR3 spells CASSFSATDGYTF. As DNA, the CDR3 is TGTGCCAGCAGTTTTTCGGCCACGGATGGCTACACCTTC.

The rearrangement uses TRBV5-6 and TRBJ2-3, with 10 bases lining up with TRBD2. The CDR3 extends over 19 amino acids. The V gene's germline CDR1 is SGHDT and CDR2 YYEEEE. The J segment lost 0 bases and the V segment lost 4 bases, leaving 14 bases of the junction unmatched. CDR3 protein: CASSPGWTSGSTSTDTQYF. For the CDR3, the DNA is TGTGCCAGCAGCCCGGGATGGACTAGCGGATCTACTAGCACAGATACGCAGTATTTT. Filled out from reference TRBV5-6 and TRBJ2-3, the complete variable domain reads DAGVTQSPTHLIKTRGQQVTLRCSPKSGHDTVSWYQQALGQGPQFIFQYYEEEERQRGNFPDRFSGHQFPNYSSELNVNALLLGDSALYLCASSPGWTSGSTSTDTQYFGPGTRLTVL.

This clonotype turned up a few times. The V and J genes are TRBV28 and TRBJ2-7, with TRBD2 identical over 9 bases. After removal of 6 bases from V and 6 bases from J, the junction contained 9 bases not matched to a gene. The V gene's germline CDR1 is MDHEN and CDR2 SYDVKM. This CDR3 contains 14 residues. The CDR3 nucleotides read TGTGCCAGCAGCAAATATAGCGGGGGTTCCGAGCAGTACTTC. Amino acids: CASSKYSGGSEQYF.

The rearrangement links TRBV7-2 to TRBJ2-1, with 11 bases fitting TRBD2. Trimming removed 2 bases from V and 2 bases from J; junction bases left unmatched: 8. Germline V gene lookup returns CDR1 SGHTA and CDR2 FQGNSA. The CDR3 is made up of 18 amino acids. The CDR3 bases are TGTGCCAGCAGCTTAATCCCGTTTAGCGGGGGGGCCTACAATGAGCAGTTCTTC. It translates to CASSLIPFSGGAYNEQFF.

V is TRBV25-1 and J is TRBJ1-4; D might be TRBD1 (6 bases). The CDR3 extends over 12 amino acids. The V and J ends lost 2 bases and 10 bases respectively, with 8 bases between them. Germline-derived CDR1 and CDR2 are MGHDK and SYGVNS. The CDR3 DNA follows: TGTGCCAGCAGTGAACAGGGGTTAAAACTGTTTTTT. Translated, it gives CASSEQGLKLFF.

The chain couples TRBV20-1 to TRBJ2-7; weak D call: TRBD1 (6 bases). The CDR3 contains 14 residues. Trimming stripped 0 bases from V and 3 bases from J, with 12 bases between. The germline V gene has CDR1 DFQATT and CDR2 SNEGSKA (reference sequence). For the CDR3, the DNA is TGCAGTGCTAGAGATCAGGGGCTCCACTACGAGCAGTACTTC. Translation: CSARDQGLHYEQYF.

As for this clonotype: One end of the junction does not line up with germline, which may come from a read error. The chain is built from TRBV7-9 and TRBJ2-2, with D perhaps TRBD1 (5 bases). Per the germline V gene, CDR1 is SEHNR and CDR2 is FQNEAQ (reference sequence). The CDR3 has 15 amino acids. The CDR3 DNA reads TGTGTCAGCAGCTTAGCCCTTCCAGGGACCGGGGAGCTGTTTTTT. The encoded protein is CVSSLALPGTGELFF.

This chain uses TRBV18 with TRBJ2-3; D call uncertain. Germline V gene sequence: CDR1 KGHSH, CDR2 LQKENI. Trimming stripped 3 bases from V and 2 bases from J, with 6 bases between. CDR3 length equals 13 residues. The CDR3 is CASSPLNTDTQYF. The CDR3 DNA reads as TGTGCCAGCTCACCCCTTAACACAGATACGCAGTATTTT.